This T cell receptor (beta chain) was found in a study of metastatic and nonmetastatic thyroid tumors. Study-level points and caveats: TCR beta diversity was reportedly significantly higher in malignant thyroid tumors than benign nodules, in blood and tumor.

As handled by the study authors: For papillary thyroid cancer, a distant-metastasis classifier was constructed from CDR3 differences observed across clinicopathological groups. From the PCR reads, TCRdb re-called clones with MiXCR. These V and J calls derive from TCRdb rather than the authors' analysis. The sample comprises approximately 34,000 clones, more than 15% of which are singletons, and roughly a tenth rests with the top ten. Sample share makes this clone medium-sized. What it binds is unknown. Prior to thyroid surgery, none of the patients had received any treatment. Sequenced material: blood. The receptor's source is a female donor with papillary thyroid cancer or a benign thyroid nodule (not recorded which). Some clones in this sample may be carry-over from other donors' samples.

CDR3 amino acids: CASQDGQNTEAFF. CDR3 bases: TGTGCCAGCCAGGACGGGCAGAACACTGAAGCTTTCTTT. The chain couples TRBV6-1 to TRBJ1-1; D is undetermined. V was pared by 8 bases and J by 1 base, with 11 bases between. The CDR3 covers 13 residues. The germline V gene has CDR1 MNHNS and CDR2 SASEGT.